This record covers a single T cell receptor beta chain. The PCR employed 60 Vbeta primers together with 13 Jbeta primers. Assay: immunoSEQ multiplex PCR; the TCRdb copy retains only in-frame clones and omits some. This sample has 150,000 to 200,000 clones, with approximately 85% found just once. These donors counted as nominally healthy when sampled, but unrecorded immune exposures were likely. The sample originates from a study of cytomegalovirus exposure and HLA in healthy donors. Germline V gives CDR1 WSHSY, CDR2 SAAADI. The CDR3 totals 14 residues. Losses at the gene ends were 4 bases for V and 5 bases for J; bases not matched to a gene: 3.

The V and J genes are TRBV10-2 and TRBJ2-5; TRBD2 agrees at 11 bases. This TCR was recovered from a man aged 18 to 30 in good health and CMV-seropositive. The sample was PBMCs. Here the CDR3 reads CASSVRTSGETQYF. Here the CDR3 DNA reads TGCGCCAGCAGTGTTAGGACTAGCGGGGAGACCCAGTACTTC.